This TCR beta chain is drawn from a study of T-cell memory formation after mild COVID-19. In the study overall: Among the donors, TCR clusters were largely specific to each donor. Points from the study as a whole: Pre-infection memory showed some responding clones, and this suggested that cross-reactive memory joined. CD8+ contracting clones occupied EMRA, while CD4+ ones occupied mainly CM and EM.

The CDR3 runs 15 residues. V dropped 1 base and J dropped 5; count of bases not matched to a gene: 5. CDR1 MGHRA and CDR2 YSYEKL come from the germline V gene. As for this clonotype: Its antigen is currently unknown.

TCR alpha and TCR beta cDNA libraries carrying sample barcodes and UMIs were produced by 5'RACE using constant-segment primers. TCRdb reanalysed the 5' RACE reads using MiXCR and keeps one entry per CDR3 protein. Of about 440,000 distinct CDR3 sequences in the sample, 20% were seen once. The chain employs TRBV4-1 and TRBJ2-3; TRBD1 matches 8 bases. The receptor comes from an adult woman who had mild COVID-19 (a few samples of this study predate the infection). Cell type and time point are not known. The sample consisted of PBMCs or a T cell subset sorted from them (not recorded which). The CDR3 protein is CASSQVFTGGDTQYF. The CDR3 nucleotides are TGCGCCAGCAGCCAAGTCTTCACAGGGGGAGATACGCAGTATTTT.